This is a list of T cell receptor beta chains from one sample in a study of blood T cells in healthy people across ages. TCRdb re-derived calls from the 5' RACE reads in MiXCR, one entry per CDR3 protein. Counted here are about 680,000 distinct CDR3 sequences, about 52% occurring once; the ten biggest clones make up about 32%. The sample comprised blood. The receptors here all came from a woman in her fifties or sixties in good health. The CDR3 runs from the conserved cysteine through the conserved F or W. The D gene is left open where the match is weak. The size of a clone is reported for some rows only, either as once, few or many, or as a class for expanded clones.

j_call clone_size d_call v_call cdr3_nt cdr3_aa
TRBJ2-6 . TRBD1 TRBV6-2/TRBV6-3 TGTGCCAGCAGTTACCGGGACAGGGGGATTGGGGCCAACGTCCTGACTTTC CASSYRDRGIGANVLTF
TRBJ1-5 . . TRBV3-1 TGTGCCAGCTCAGGGAGGGCCAATCAGCCCCAGCATTTT CASSGRANQPQHF
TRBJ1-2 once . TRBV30 TGTGCCTGGAAGACCGGAAGAACCGGATGCGGCTACACCTTC CAWKTGRTGCGYTF
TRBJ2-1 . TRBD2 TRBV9 TGTGCCAGCAGCGTCGAAGCTAGCGGGACCAATGAGCAGTTCTTC CASSVEASGTNEQFF
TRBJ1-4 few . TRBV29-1 TGCAGCGTTGCGGGGTACAATGAAAAACTGTTTTTT CSVAGYNEKLFF
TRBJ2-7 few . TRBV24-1 TGTGCCACCAGTGAAAATGAGATTGATGGCGGCGAGCAGTACTTC CATSENEIDGGEQYF
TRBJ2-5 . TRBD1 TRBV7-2 TGTGCCAGCAGCCGGGACAGGGGGCTAAGCGGAGGATTCAATGAGCAGTACTTC CASSRDRGLSGGFNEQYF
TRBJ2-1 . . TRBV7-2 TGTGCCAGCAGCTTATCGCCCCAGACCAATGAGCAGTTCTTC CASSLSPQTNEQFF
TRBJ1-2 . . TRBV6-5 TGTGCCAGTGCTGCAGTGGTCGGTGGCTACACCTTC CASAAVVGGYTF
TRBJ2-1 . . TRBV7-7 TGTGCTAGCAGCTTAGGTGCTCGCGGGATCGGGAAAAATGAGCAGTTCTTC CASSLGARGIGKNEQFF
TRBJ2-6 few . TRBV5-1 TGCGCCAGCAGTGCTGGTGCAGCGGGGGCCAACGTCCTGACTTTC CASSAGAAGANVLTF
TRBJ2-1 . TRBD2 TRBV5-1 TGCGCCAGCAGCTTAAATTCCGGGACTAGTTCTGTGGGTGAGCAGTTCTTC CASSLNSGTSSVGEQFF
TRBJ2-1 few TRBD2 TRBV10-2 TGCGCCAGCAGTGACCTAGCGGGAAAGGGGAATGAGCAGTTCTTC CASSDLAGKGNEQFF
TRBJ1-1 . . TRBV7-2 TGTGCCAGCAGCGTAGCATCAGGGACTGAAGCTTTCTTT CASSVASGTEAFF
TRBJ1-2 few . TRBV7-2 TGTGCCAGCAGCCCACGACTACGCGGCTACACCTTC CASSPRLRGYTF
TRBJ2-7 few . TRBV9 TGTGCCAGCAGCACGGGACTCGAGGGCGAGCAGTACTTC CASSTGLEGEQYF
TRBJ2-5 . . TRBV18 TGTGCCAGCTCACCACCGTCCTCGCTTGAGACCCAGTACTTC CASSPPSSLETQYF
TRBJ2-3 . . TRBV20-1 TGCAGTGCTAGACAACCTAGCACAGATACGCAGTATTTT CSARQPSTDTQYF
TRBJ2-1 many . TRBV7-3 TGTGCCAGCAGCTTCGATAGTAGGGGCGAGCAGTTCTTC CASSFDSRGEQFF
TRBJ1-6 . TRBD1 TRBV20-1 TGCAGTGCTACGACAGGGAAGGAAAATTCACCCCTCCACTTT CSATTGKENSPLHF
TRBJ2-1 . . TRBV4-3 TGCGCCAGCAGCCAAGGAGGGGGGTCGGATAATGAGCAGTTCTTC CASSQGGGSDNEQFF
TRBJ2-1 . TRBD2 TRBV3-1 TGTGCCAGCAGCCAAGGGAAGCGGGAGGGCCGTAATGAGCAGTTCTTC CASSQGKREGRNEQFF
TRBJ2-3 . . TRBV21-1 TGTGCCAGCAGCAAAGCGCGGCGCGGCACAGATACGCAGTATTTT CASSKARRGTDTQYF
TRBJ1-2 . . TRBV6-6 TGTGCCAGCAGTTACTCGCGGATCAGAGCTAACTATGGCTACACCTTC CASSYSRIRANYGYTF
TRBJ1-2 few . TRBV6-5 TGTGCCAGCAGCCGACAGATACCTAACTATGGCTACACCTTC CASSRQIPNYGYTF
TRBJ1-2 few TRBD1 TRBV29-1 TGCAGCGCAAAGGGACAGGAGGTGGTCCATGGCTACACCTTC CSAKGQEVVHGYTF
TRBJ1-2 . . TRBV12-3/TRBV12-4 TGTGCCAGCAGCCCTTTTGTAGGGCCCTATGGCTACACCTTC CASSPFVGPYGYTF
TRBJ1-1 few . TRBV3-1 TGTGCCAGCAGCACCTTCGGGGGCGGCGGAATGAACACTGAAGCTTTCTTT CASSTFGGGGMNTEAFF
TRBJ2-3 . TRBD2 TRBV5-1 TGCGCCAGCAGCTCGACTAGCGGATCAGATACGCAGTATTTT CASSSTSGSDTQYF
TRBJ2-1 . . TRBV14 TGTGCCAGCAGCCCCTTGGGGAGCACCGCCTACAATGAGCAGTTCTTC CASSPLGSTAYNEQFF
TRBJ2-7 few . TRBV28 TGTGCCAGCAGTTTTAGAGGGAGTCACTACGAGCAGTACTTC CASSFRGSHYEQYF
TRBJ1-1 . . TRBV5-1 TGCGCCAGCAGCATCAGGGTCGAGCACACTGAAGCTTTCTTT CASSIRVEHTEAFF
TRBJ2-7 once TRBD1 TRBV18 TGTGCCAGCTCACGTACCAGAACAGGGGGTCCCTACGAGCAGTACTTC CASSRTRTGGPYEQYF
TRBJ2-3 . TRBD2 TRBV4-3 TGCGCCAGCAGCCAGCTAGCGGCTAACACAGATACGCAGTATTTT CASSQLAANTDTQYF
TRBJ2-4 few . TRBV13 TGTGCCAGCAGCTTAGCTTACTCAGCCAAAAACATTCAGTACTTC CASSLAYSAKNIQYF
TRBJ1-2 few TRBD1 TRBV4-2 TGTGCCAGCAGCCAAGTAGGGGGCCAGGGGGCTCGACAGAATGGCTACACCTTC CASSQVGGQGARQNGYTF
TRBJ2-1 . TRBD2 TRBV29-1 TGCAACGTTTCTAGCGGGAGTTATGAGCAGTTCTTC CNVSSGSYEQFF
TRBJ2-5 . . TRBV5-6 TGTGCCAGCAGCGTAGGGATGGTCCAAGAGACCCAGTACTTC CASSVGMVQETQYF
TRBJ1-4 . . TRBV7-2 TGTGCCAGCAGCTTAACGGCAGTAACTGCAACTAATGAAAAACTGTTTTTT CASSLTAVTATNEKLFF
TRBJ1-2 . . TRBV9 TGTGCCAGCAGCGTAGACCTACGAGAGGGCTACACCTTC CASSVDLREGYTF
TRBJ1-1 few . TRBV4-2 TGTGCCAGCAGCCAAGAAGCAGGGCCTAACGCTGAAGCTTTCTTT CASSQEAGPNAEAFF
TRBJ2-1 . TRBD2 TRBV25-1 TGTGCCAGCAGTGGTAGCGGGAGCGTCGATGAGCAGTTCTTC CASSGSGSVDEQFF
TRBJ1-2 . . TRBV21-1 TGCGCCAGCAGCACCCAGGGATACGTGGGCTACACCTTC CASSTQGYVGYTF
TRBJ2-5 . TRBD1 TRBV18 TGTGCCAGCTCAGACAGGGTCCAGGAAGAGACCCAGTACTTC CASSDRVQEETQYF
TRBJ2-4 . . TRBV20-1 TGCAGTGCTCTGGACTGGAGGGACATTCAGTACTTC CSALDWRDIQYF
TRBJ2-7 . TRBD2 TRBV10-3 TGTGCCACTAGGACTATAGCGGGGTACAATGAGCAGTACTTC CATRTIAGYNEQYF
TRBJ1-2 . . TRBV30 TGTGCCTGGATGGGTCAATTACGCCCCGACGGCTACACCTTC CAWMGQLRPDGYTF
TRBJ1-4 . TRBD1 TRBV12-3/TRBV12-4 TGTGCCAGCAGCCTACAGGGGGCGAATGAAAAACTGTTTTTT CASSLQGANEKLFF
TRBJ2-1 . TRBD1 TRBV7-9 TGTGCCAGCAGCTCGAGCCCCTCCGGGACAGGGGGTCATGAGCAGTTCTTC CASSSSPSGTGGHEQFF
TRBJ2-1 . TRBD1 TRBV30 TGTGCCTGGAGTGTACGGATCGAGACAGGGCCGTTCTTC CAWSVRIETGPFF
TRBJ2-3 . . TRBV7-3 TGTGCCAGCACCGTGGGGACTAGCACAGATACGCAGTATTTT CASTVGTSTDTQYF
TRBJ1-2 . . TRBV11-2 TGTGCCAGCAGCCCGGGTGGCTTAAGTCATGGCTACACCTTC CASSPGGLSHGYTF
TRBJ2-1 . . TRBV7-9 TGTGCCAGCAGCTGGATTGAAACCTCCTACGAGCAGTTCTTC CASSWIETSYEQFF
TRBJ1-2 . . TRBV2 TGTGCCAGTGAAGACCCAGGAGGTGGCTACACCTTC CASEDPGGGYTF
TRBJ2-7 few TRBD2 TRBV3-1 TGTGCCAGCAGGCGGAACGGGGGGAACTACGAGCAGTACTTC CASRRNGGNYEQYF